This T cell receptor beta chain was sequenced for a study of shared clonotypes between healthy human individuals. Using immunoSEQ multiplex PCR, the repertoire was profiled, and TCRdb retains in-frame clones only, with some absent. This table has some 2,400,000 clones, approximately 94% appearing once. Material: naive CD4+ T cells sorted from blood. As to subset: CD45RA+ positively selected. The sequence came from a man aged 18 to 29 in good health.

CDR3 DNA sequence: TGTGCCAGCAGTTTAGGGGGACTTACTGGCGAGCAGTACTTC. It yields the protein CASSLGGLTGEQYF. This chain joins TRBV27 and TRBJ2-7, with D possibly TRBD2 on 6 matching bases. The CDR3 length is 14 residues. V was trimmed by 2 bases and J by 6 bases, leaving 14 bases between them. In germline, CDR1 is MNHEY, CDR2 SMNVEV (reference sequence).